This T cell receptor (beta chain) was retrieved from a study of blood T cells in healthy people across ages. Study background: Template-switching capture recovered about one barcoded beta molecule per two T cells. Study-wide findings and caveats: More naive CD4+ cells and higher diversity marked long-lived donors relative to aged donors. Age brought a roughly linear fall in TCR beta diversity measured per million T cells.

Germline V gives CDR1 SGHTA, CDR2 FQGNSA. The CDR3 sequence is 15 residues long. This clonotype was seen a handful of times. The antigen remains undetermined. They isolated at least 7 million PBMCs from each sample. Through a sample-barcoded 5' primer and a J-beta primer mix, a second PCR was run for roughly 6 to 12 cycles. Each CDR3 protein gets one entry after TCRdb re-called the 5' RACE reads with MiXCR. The data show almost 800,000 distinct CDR3 sequences, with 58% seen just once and 22% held by the top ten. The source is a man younger than 40 in good health. What was sequenced was blood. This rearrangement joins TRBV7-2 to TRBJ2-7; TRBD2 aligns across 8 bases. The DNA end is a closer match to TRBJ2-4, so the J assignment may be wrong. The chain's CDR3 is CASSPSGSSGNIQYF. The CDR3 DNA follows: TGTGCCAGCAGCCCCAGCGGGAGTTCCGGAAACATTCAGTACTTC.